Each of the 13 T cell receptor beta chains below was sequenced from the same sample in a study. TCRdb fed the RT-PCR reads into MiXCR, producing one record per CDR3 protein. The data show hundreds of thousands of distinct CDR3 sequences, 14% seen once. The sequenced material came from memory CD4+ T cells from blood. The receptors come from a female donor in good health, serving as a healthy control.

As concerns this clonotype: At one boundary the junction diverges from the germline segment, which might be a read error. The J gene is TRBJ1-1, the V gene TRBV20-1, with TRBD1 as a possible D gene (6 bases). This CDR3 is built from 14 residues. CDR1 DFQATT and CDR2 SNEGSKA come from the germline V gene (reference sequence). CDR3 amino acids: CSATTEGGNTEALF. The DNA of the CDR3 is TGCAGTGCGACTACGGAGGGGGGGAACACTGAAGCTTTATTT.

The table lists this clonotype with many counts. This chain's CDR3 is CSVLGPGGGELFF. In DNA, the CDR3 is TGCAGCGTCCTGGGACCCGGCGGCGGGGAGCTGTTTTTT. The chain employs TRBV29-1 and TRBJ2-2, with D perhaps matching TRBD1 or TRBD2 (5 bases each). Germline V gene lookup returns CDR1 SQVTM and CDR2 ANQGSEA. CDR3 length equals 13 residues. Between the trimmed V and J ends, which lost 6 bases and 7 bases, there was a span of 15 bases.

A few counts support this clonotype. The junction and the germline gene differ at one end; a read error may be behind it. V and J are TRBV20-1 and TRBJ2-7, with unresolved D. The CDR3 loop spans 12 amino acids. Germline lookup yields CDR1 DFQATT and CDR2 SNEGSKA (reference sequence). As DNA, the CDR3 is TGCAGTGCTAGAGATTCCGCGGCCCCGATAACCTTC. It is translated as CSARDSAAPITF.

The CDR3 spells CASSIQGESSEAFF. The CDR3 DNA reads as TGCGCCAGCAGCATACAGGGGGAATCCTCCGAAGCTTTCTTT. This chain joins TRBV5-1 and TRBJ1-1; 8 bases align to TRBD1. Germline trimming cut 4 bases from V and 8 bases from J; bases unmatched to any gene: 10. The germline V gene encodes CDR1 SGHRS and CDR2 YFSETQ. The CDR3 totals 14 residues.

With regard to this clonotype: Being one base from a much bigger clone, this may be a read error. The chain couples TRBV20-1 to TRBJ2-5, with 9 positions matching TRBD1. The CDR3 has 15 amino acids. J gave up 1 base and V 5 bases, and 8 bases lay outside the gene matches. Germline-derived CDR1 and CDR2 are DFQATT and SNEGSKA (reference sequence). CDR3 coding DNA: TGCAGTGCTGGAGCCCCGACAGGGGGCCAAGAGACCCAGTACTTC. Translating gives CSAGAPTGGQETQYF.

The chain combines TRBV29-1 with TRBJ1-2; 9 nucleotides match TRBD1. The V gene's germline CDR1 is SQVTM and CDR2 ANQGSEA. The V gene end was trimmed by 6 bases and the J gene end by 4 bases; junction bases not matched to a gene: 12. The CDR3 is made up of 15 amino acids. This CDR3 is CSVDITGGGSYGYTF. CDR3 in DNA: TGCAGCGTCGACATAACAGGGGGCGGCTCCTATGGCTACACCTTC.

This clonotype was seen at least ten times. The chain couples TRBV10-3 to TRBJ1-5; D not resolved. The V gene's germline CDR1 is ENHRY and CDR2 SYGVKD. This CDR3 has 13 amino acids. The ends were cut back, 2 bases at V and 2 bases at J, with 4 bases in the middle. The CDR3, as DNA: TGTGCCATCAGTGAGGCCGGCAATCAGCCCCAGCATTTT. Amino acid sequence: CAISEAGNQPQHF.

This clonotype was found many times. The chain is built from TRBV7-6 and TRBJ1-1; D is undetermined. The V end lost 3 bases, the J end lost 3 bases, and 14 bases lay between the germline ends. Germline assignment: CDR1 SGHVS and CDR2 FNYEAQ. The CDR3 runs 15 residues. The CDR3 protein is CASSLVRARDTEAFF. Written as DNA, the CDR3 is TGTGCCAGCAGCTTGGTGAGGGCGAGAGACACTGAAGCTTTCTTT.

This clonotype has more than one count but fewer than ten. The chain has TRBV7-2 and TRBJ2-5; D gene ambiguous. This CDR3 spans 15 amino acids. CDR1 is SGHTA and CDR2 is FQGNSA in the germline V gene. The ends were cut back, 0 bases at V and 7 bases at J, with 15 bases in the middle. The CDR3 DNA sequence: TGTGCCAGCAGCTTAGCTGATAAGGATTGGGGGACCCAGTACTTC. Translating it yields CASSLADKDWGTQYF.

In this sample, this clonotype turned up many times. This rearrangement joins TRBV4-2 to TRBJ2-5; D is unclear. The CDR3 length is 14 residues. With 0 bases removed from V and 2 bases from J, the gap between germline ends came to 7 bases. CDR1 and CDR2 (germline): LGHNA, YNFKEQ. In DNA, the CDR3 is TGTGCCAGCAGCCAAGATCCCCAGCAAGAGACCCAGTACTTC. This codes for CASSQDPQQETQYF.

This clonotype showed up many times. The rearrangement joins TRBV20-1 to TRBJ1-5; a possible D gene is TRBD1 (5 bases). The CDR3 has 16 amino acids. The germline V gene has CDR1 DFQATT and CDR2 SNEGSKA (reference sequence). V was pared by 1 base and J by 3 bases, with 16 bases between. This CDR3 reads CSARGGVPGYNQPQHF. The CDR3 DNA follows: TGCAGTGCTAGAGGGGGCGTGCCAGGCTACAATCAGCCCCAGCATTTT.

This chain links TRBV6-5 with TRBJ1-6; 8 bases match TRBD1. CDR3 length: 15 amino acids. CDR1 and CDR2 from the germline V gene are MNHEY and SVGAGI. J was trimmed by 10 bases and V by 5 bases; bases with no gene match: 10. CDR3 sequence (DNA): TGTGCCAGCAGTATCGGGGACAGGCGGGTGTCACCCCTCCACTTT. Translating gives CASSIGDRRVSPLHF.

This clonotype was counted a few times. This chain uses TRBV10-3 with TRBJ2-7; D gene ambiguous. Looked up from germline, CDR1 is ENHRY and CDR2 is SYGVKD. The V end was cut by 3 bases, the J end by 3 bases, with 15 bases between. The CDR3 has 15 amino acids. The CDR3 here is CAISERTPSFYEQYF. CDR3 sequence (DNA): TGTGCCATCAGTGAAAGGACCCCTTCCTTCTACGAGCAGTACTTC.